This TCR beta chain was sequenced in a study of blood T cell repertoires in COVID-19. Looking at the study overall: The United States, Italy and Spain were the sources of the acute and convalescent COVID-19 samples. T cells, B-cell-depleted T cells, or PBMCs provided the cDNA or gDNA that served as material.

CDR1 and CDR2 (germline): LNHDA, SQIVND (reference sequence). The CDR3 extends over 13 amino acids. V lost 7 bases and J 5 bases, leaving 14 bases between the germline ends. Generated by immunoSEQ multiplex PCR, the TCRdb table keeps only in-frame clones and is missing some. This table has 150,000 to 180,000 clones, roughly four fifths appearing once. The chain employs TRBV19 and TRBJ1-2; D call uncertain. The sample consisted of peripheral blood. This TCR derives from a woman aged 60-75 years with acute or convalescent COVID-19. The CDR3 spells CASTVSGNYGYTF. For the CDR3, the DNA is TGTGCCAGTACCGTATCCGGGAATTATGGCTACACCTTC.